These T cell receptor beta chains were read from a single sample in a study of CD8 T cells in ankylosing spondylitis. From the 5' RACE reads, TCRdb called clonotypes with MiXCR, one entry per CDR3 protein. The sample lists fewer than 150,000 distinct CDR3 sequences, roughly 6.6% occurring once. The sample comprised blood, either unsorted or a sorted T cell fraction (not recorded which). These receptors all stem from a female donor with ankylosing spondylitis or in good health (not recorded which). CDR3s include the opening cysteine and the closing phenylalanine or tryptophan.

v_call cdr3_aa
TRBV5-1 CASRDRADYGYTF
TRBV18 CASSPPTATDTQYF
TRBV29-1 CSAPDAFQETQYF
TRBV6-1 CASSELAGVNTGELFF
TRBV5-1 CASSSGGRNEQFF
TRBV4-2 CASSQDRTGLGYTF
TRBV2 CASSKGTGAKETQYF
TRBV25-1 CASSEFGQGVDEKLFF
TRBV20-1 CSAPRQGTEAFF
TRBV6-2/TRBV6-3 CASSPSTGNTEAFF
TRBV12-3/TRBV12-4 CASSYFEGETQYF
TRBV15 CATSRAPSDGEKLFF
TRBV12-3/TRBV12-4 CASRPDRAATDTQYF
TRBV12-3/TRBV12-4 CASSSSGVEETQYF
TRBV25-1 CASSPPTGLTEAFF
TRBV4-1 CASSLRGTSGGVADDNEQFF
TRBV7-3 CASREGGKGSPLHF
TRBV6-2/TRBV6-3 CASSLGAPRGQPQHF
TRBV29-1 CSAGGQGHYGYTF
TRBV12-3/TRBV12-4 CASSPSSTYTF
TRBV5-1 CASSGRTGTDTEAFF
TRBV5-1 CASSLLTGGNTEAFF
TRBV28 CASSLSGRANTGELFF
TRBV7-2 CASSIGLSTDTQYF
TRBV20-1 CSAQGGTGGTADPREQYF
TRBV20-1 CSAPRARDTEAFF
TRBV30 CAWSGGLNQPQHF
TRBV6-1 CASSPPGQHQPQHF
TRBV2 CASSEDRISGNTIYF
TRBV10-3 CAIRDPDRTSSYEQYF
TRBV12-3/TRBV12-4 CASSGTGEHYEQYF
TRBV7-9 CASSSQGINSPLHF
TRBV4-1 CASSQEPSNNYGYTF
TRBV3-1 CASSQEDGSEAFF
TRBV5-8 CARSGTLENTIYF
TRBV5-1 CASWSSYNEQFF
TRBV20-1 CSARDRGSGANVLTF
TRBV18 CASSPRDSYGYTF
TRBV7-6 CASSLNQGDYGYTF
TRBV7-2 CASSLATSRFTDTQYF